The TCR beta chain under discussion was sequenced for a study of OX40 agonist ivuxolimab in advanced cancers. Turning to the study itself: Patients' therapy was ivuxolimab, an antibody that acts as an agonist of OX40 (CD134). From roughly 20 to 90 years was the age range, with a mean of around 57 years, and around 83% were male. Prior anti-PD-1, anti-PD-L1 or anti-CTLA-4 therapy did not bar entry, and approximately 40% had some.

Measured with immunoSEQ multiplex PCR; TCRdb has only the in-frame clones, and not every one. This sample yields about 90,000 clones, of which approximately 91% are seen a single time; under 0.35% belongs to the top ten. Systemic immunosuppression or a history of autoimmune disease excluded patients. Germline V gene sequence: CDR1 SGDLS, CDR2 YYNGEE. The CDR3 extends over 20 amino acids. Trimming at V came to 0 bases and at J to 4 bases, leaving 21 bases not matched to a gene. The origin of this receptor is an adult with an advanced solid tumor such as melanoma, head and neck, liver or kidney cancer. The sample in question was CD4+ or CD8+ T cells sorted from blood, obtained in a trial of the OX40 agonist ivuxolimab. V is TRBV9 and J is TRBJ2-5, with 7 bases matching TRBD2. The CDR3 region has the DNA TGTGCCAGCAGCGTAGCGGGTCTAGCGGTACCTAAATCCCCCGGAGAGACCCAGTACTTC. Residues: CASSVAGLAVPKSPGETQYF.